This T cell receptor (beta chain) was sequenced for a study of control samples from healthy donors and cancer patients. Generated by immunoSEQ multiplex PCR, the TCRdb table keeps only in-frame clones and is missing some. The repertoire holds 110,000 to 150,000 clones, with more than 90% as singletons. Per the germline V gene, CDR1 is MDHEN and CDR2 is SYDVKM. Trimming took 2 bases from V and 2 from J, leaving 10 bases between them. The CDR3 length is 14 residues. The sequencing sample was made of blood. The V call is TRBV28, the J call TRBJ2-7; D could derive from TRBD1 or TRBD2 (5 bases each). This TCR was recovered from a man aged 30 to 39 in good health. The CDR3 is CASSLQGVTYEQYF. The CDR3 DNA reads TGTGCCAGCAGTTTACAGGGAGTCACCTACGAGCAGTACTTC.